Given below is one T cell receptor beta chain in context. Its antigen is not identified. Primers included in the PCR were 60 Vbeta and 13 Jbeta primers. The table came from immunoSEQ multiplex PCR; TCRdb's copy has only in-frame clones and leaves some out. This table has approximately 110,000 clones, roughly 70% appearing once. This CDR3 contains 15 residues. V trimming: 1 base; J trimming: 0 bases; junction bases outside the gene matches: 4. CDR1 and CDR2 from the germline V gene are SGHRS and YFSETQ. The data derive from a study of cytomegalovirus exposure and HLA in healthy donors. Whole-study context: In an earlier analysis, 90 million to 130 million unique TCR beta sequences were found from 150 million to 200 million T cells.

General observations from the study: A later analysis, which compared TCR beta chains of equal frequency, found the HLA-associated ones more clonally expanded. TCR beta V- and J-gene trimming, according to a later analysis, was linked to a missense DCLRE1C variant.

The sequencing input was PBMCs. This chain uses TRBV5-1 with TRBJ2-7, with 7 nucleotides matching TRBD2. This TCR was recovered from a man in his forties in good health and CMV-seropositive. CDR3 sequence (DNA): TGCGCCAGCAGCTTGAGTGCGGGAGTCTCCTACGAGCAGTACTTC. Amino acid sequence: CASSLSAGVSYEQYF. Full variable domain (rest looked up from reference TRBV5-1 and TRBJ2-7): KAGVTQTPRYLIKTRGQQVTLSCSPISGHRSVSWYQQTPGQGLQFLFEYFSETQRNKGNFPGRFSGRQFSNSRSEMNVSTLELGDSALYLCASSLSAGVSYEQYFGPGTRLTVT.